The sequence of this T cell receptor beta chain was determined in a study of blood T cell repertoires in COVID-19. Turning to the study itself: COVID-19 samples collected from the United States, Italy and Spain covered acute and convalescent phases. PBMCs, B-cell-depleted T cells, or T cells provided the cDNA or gDNA that made up the material.

Germline assignment: CDR1 LGHDT and CDR2 YNNKEL (reference sequence). The CDR3 is 16 amino acids. V lost 1 base and J lost 8; bases outside the gene matches: 8. In the original analysis: How many nucleated cells were present was estimated from reference gene primer amplification. TCRdb keeps only in-frame clones here, not all; method: immunoSEQ multiplex PCR. For V, J and clone size, that table is used; D and trimming come from the DNA. The sample includes about 200,000 clones, 70% to 85% of them seen just once. This clonotype was sampled from a human donor with acute or convalescent COVID-19. The donor label of this sample is uncertain. Sample: peripheral blood. The J gene is TRBJ2-1, the V gene TRBV3-1 (or the pseudogene TRBV3-2), with 10 bases fitting TRBD1. The CDR3: CASSQGGTGVSDEQFF. For the CDR3, the DNA is TGTGCCAGCAGCCAAGGGGGGACAGGGGTGAGCGATGAGCAGTTCTTC.